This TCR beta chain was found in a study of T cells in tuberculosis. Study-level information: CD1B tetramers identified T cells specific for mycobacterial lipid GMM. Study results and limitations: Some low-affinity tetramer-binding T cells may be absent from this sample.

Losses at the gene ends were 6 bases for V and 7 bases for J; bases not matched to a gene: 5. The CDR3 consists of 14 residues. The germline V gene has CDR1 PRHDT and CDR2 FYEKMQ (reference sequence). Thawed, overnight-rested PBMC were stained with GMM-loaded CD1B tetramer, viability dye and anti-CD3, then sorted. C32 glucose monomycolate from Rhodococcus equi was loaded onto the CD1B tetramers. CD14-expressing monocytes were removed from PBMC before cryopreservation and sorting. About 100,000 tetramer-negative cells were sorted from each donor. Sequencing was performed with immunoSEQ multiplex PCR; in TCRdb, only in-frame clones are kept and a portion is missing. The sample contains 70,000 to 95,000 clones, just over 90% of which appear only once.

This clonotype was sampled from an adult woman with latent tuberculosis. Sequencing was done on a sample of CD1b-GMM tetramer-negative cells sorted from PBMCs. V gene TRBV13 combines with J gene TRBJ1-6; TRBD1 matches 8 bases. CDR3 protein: CASRQRQGNSPLHF. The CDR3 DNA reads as TGTGCCAGCAGACAAAGACAGGGGAATTCACCCCTCCACTTT.